This TCR beta chain was found in a study of blood T cell repertoires in COVID-19. Study-level information: Specimens from acute and convalescent COVID-19 originated in the United States, Italy and Spain. PBMCs, B-cell-depleted T cells, or T cells were the source of the cDNA or gDNA that made up the material.

Libraries were prepared by immunoSEQ multiplex PCR; TCRdb keeps only in-frame clonotypes and omits some of them. The data show some 150,000 clones, approximately 85% seen once. The germline gives CDR1 MNHEY, CDR2 SVGEGT. V lost 0 bases to trimming and J lost 12 bases, with 18 bases between them. The CDR3 totals 16 residues. This TCR came from a man aged 60 to 69 with COVID-19, enrolled during active disease. The chain links TRBV6-2 or TRBV6-3 to TRBJ1-6; D uncertain. The source material was peripheral blood. The CDR3, as DNA: TGTGCCAGCAGTTACTCGAGGGCGACTCCCCTAGGACCCCTCCACTTT. Protein: CASSYSRATPLGPLHF.